This passage covers 8 T cell receptor beta chains from one sample sequenced in a study of vaccination and CD4 T cells after COVID-19. Sequencing of DNA taken from cultured CD4+ T cells relied on the Oncomine TCR Beta short-read assay. TCRdb recomputed calls from the PCR reads with MiXCR, one row per CDR3 protein. Of around 20,000 distinct CDR3 sequences in the sample, about 64% are singletons; the top ten hold about 7.1%. No antigen has been identified for these receptors. This sample's treatment: approximately nine-day PBMC culture with coronavirus spike peptide pools or control peptides (ViraFEST assay). Sequenced: CD4+ T cells from blood, cultured in vitro. The receptors come from a human donor who had recovered from COVID-19.

About this clonotype itself: The junction does not match germline at one end; this may be a read error. The chain has TRBV24-1 and TRBJ2-3; D might be TRBD1 (6 bases). The germline gives CDR1 KGHDR, CDR2 SFDVKD. The CDR3 runs to 16 residues. The CDR3 protein is CATSGAGDTSTDTQYF. CDR3 in DNA: TGTGCCACGAGTGGGGCAGGGGATACTAGCACAGATACGCAGTATTTT.

V usage is TRBV27 and J usage is TRBJ1-5; D not certain. V was trimmed by 8 bases and J by 6 bases, leaving 11 bases between them. The germline V gene encodes CDR1 MNHEY and CDR2 SMNVEV (reference sequence). The CDR3 is made up of 12 amino acids. The CDR3 protein is CASRGIGQPQHF. The DNA for the CDR3 is TGTGCCAGCCGCGGGATAGGTCAGCCCCAGCATTTT.

The rearrangement uses TRBV28 and TRBJ2-5, with unresolved D. Trimming left V 5 bases short and J 2 bases short, with 15 bases between. The CDR3 totals 15 residues. Germline V gene data show CDR1 as MDHEN and CDR2 as SYDVKM. The CDR3 coding sequence is TGTGCCAGCAGTAAAGACCCCACCCGACAAGAGACCCAGTACTTC. It yields the protein CASSKDPTRQETQYF.

This clonotype showed up just once. This chain uses TRBV6-2 or TRBV6-3 with TRBJ1-1; a weak D match, TRBD1 (5 bases). V was clipped by 4 bases and J by 8 bases, with 11 bases between them. This CDR3 is built from 12 residues. Per the germline V gene, CDR1 is MNHEY and CDR2 is SVGEGT. CDR3 protein: CASSSWGREAFF. The CDR3 DNA reads as TGTGCCAGCAGTTCATGGGGGAGAGAAGCTTTCTTT.

This chain joins TRBV20-1 and TRBJ1-5; TRBD1 aligns across 8 bases. The CDR3 loop spans 14 amino acids. The germline V gene encodes CDR1 DFQATT and CDR2 SNEGSKA (reference sequence). Trimming at V came to 3 bases and at J to 3 bases, leaving 4 bases not matched to a gene. CDR3 protein: CSARRTGTNQPQHF. The CDR3 nucleotides read TGCAGTGCTAGGCGGACAGGGACCAATCAGCCCCAGCATTTT.

In this sample, this clonotype turned up a few times. V gene TRBV7-2 combines with J gene TRBJ1-6, with D tentatively TRBD1 (6 bases). Trimming pared 5 bases from V and 10 bases from J, leaving 18 bases between. Germline CDR1 and CDR2: SGHTA and FQGNSA. The CDR3 length is 15 residues. The CDR3 is CASSTRAGVGSPLHF. DNA for the CDR3: TGTGCCAGCAGCACCCGGGCAGGGGTGGGGTCACCCCTCCACTTT.

Relative to its sample, this clonotype is medium-sized. This chain joins TRBV2 and TRBJ1-2; 10 nucleotides match TRBD1. Germline-derived CDR1 and CDR2 are SNHLY and FYNNEI. The V segment lost 6 bases and the J segment 7 bases; nucleotides outside the gene matches: 8. This CDR3 spans 14 amino acids. The CDR3 is CASRDRQGAFGYTF. For the CDR3, the DNA is TGTGCCAGCAGGGATAGACAGGGGGCGTTTGGCTACACCTTC.

This clonotype was counted between two and nine times. This rearrangement joins TRBV20-1 to TRBJ2-7; no clear D gene. Per germline, CDR1 DFQATT and CDR2 SNEGSKA (reference sequence). The CDR3 is 10 residues long. Here the CDR3 reads CSSGYYEQYF. CDR3 coding DNA: TGCAGCTCGGGTTACTACGAGCAGTACTTC.